This entry describes one T cell receptor beta chain. The antigen is not known. The data are from a study of shared clonotypes between healthy human individuals. The donors, healthy adults who were HIV-negative, had experienced no recent acute infections or vaccinations. Clones were read by immunoSEQ multiplex PCR, and TCRdb kept only the in-frame ones, dropping some. The table has about 1.1 million clones, 70% to 85% seen once; the top ten hold 0.89%. The germline gives CDR1 MGHRA, CDR2 YSYEKL. This CDR3 has 15 residues. V lost 1 base to trimming and J lost 3 bases; unmatched junction nucleotides: 4. Study-wide results and caveats: Only blood samples were collected, and tissue repertoires likely differ.

This sequence joins TRBV4-1 and TRBJ2-7; 9 nucleotides line up with TRBD1. Sequencing was performed on memory CD4+ T cells from PBMCs. Documented subset: CD45RA-negative fraction. The receptor comes from a young man in good health. Some clones in this sample may be carry-over from other donors' samples. The CDR3 bases are TGCGCCAGCAGCCAAGTTGGGACAGGGCTCTACGAGCAGTACTTC. Its translation is CASSQVGTGLYEQYF.